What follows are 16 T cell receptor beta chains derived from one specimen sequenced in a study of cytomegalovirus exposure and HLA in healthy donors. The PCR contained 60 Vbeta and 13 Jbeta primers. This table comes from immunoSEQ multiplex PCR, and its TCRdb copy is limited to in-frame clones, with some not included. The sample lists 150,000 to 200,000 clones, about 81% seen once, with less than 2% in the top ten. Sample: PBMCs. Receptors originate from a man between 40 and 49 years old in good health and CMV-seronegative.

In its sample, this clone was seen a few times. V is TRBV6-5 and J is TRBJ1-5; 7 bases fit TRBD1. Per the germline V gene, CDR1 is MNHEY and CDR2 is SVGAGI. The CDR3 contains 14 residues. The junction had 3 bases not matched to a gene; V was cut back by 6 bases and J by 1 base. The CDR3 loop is CASSQTGSNQPQHF. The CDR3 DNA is TGTGCCAGCAGCCAGACAGGGAGCAATCAGCCCCAGCATTTT.

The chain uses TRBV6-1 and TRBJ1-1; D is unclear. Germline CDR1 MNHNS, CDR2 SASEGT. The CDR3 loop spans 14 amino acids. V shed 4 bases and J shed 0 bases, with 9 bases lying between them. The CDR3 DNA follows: TGTGCCAGCAGTGTGAGAGACATGAACACTGAAGCTTTCTTT. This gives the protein CASSVRDMNTEAFF.

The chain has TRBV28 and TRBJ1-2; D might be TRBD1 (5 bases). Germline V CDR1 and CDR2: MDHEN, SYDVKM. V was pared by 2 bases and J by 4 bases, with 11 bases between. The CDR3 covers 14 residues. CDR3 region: CASSLGGGSYGYTF. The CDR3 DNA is TGTGCCAGCAGTTTAGGGGGGGGGAGCTATGGCTACACCTTC.

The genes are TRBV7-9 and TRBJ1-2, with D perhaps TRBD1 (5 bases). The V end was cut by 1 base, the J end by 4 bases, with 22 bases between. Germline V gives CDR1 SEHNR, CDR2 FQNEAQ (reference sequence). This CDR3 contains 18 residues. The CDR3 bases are TGTGCCAGCAGCTTAGATCCTTCTGCGGGACTATTGGGCTATGGCTACACCTTC. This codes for CASSLDPSAGLLGYGYTF.

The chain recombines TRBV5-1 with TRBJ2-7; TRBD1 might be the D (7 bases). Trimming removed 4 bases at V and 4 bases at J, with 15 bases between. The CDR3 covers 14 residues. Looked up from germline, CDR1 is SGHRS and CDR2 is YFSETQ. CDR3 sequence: CASSTEGAGYEQYF. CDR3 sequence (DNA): TGCGCCAGCAGCACGGAGGGGGCGGGTTACGAGCAGTACTTC.

DNA of the CDR3: TGCGCCAGTAGCAACACGAAAGGTTATGGAAATCGGGCTGAAGCTTTCTTT. It specifies CASSNTKGYGNRAEAFF. The chain couples TRBV4-3 to TRBJ1-1; D call uncertain. CDR3 length: 17 amino acids. Germline V gives CDR1 LGHNA, CDR2 YSLEER. V was pared by 9 bases and J by 6 bases, with 29 bases between.

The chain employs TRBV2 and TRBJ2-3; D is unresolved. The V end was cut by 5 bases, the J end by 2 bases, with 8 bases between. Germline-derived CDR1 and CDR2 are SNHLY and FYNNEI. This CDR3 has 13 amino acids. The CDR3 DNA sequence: TGTGCCAGCAGTAGCGAAGACACAGATACGCAGTATTTT. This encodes CASSSEDTDTQYF.

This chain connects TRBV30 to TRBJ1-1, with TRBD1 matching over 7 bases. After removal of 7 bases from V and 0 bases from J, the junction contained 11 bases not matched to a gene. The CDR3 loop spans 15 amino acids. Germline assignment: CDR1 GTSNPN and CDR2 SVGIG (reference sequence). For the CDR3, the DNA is TGTGCCTTTCACCGGGACAGAAACATGAACACTGAAGCTTTCTTT. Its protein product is CAFHRDRNMNTEAFF.

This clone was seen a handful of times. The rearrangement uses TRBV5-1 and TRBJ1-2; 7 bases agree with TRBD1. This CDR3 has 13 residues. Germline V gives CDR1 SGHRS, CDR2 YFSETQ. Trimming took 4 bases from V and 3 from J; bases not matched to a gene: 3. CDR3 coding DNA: TGCGCCAGCAGCATAGACAGGGACTATGGCTACACCTTC. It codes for CASSIDRDYGYTF.

In DNA, the CDR3 is TGCGCCAGCAGCTCTAATTACTACGAGCAGTACTTC. Protein: CASSSNYYEQYF. The V call is TRBV5-1, the J call TRBJ2-7; no clear D. Trimming removed 3 bases from V and 3 bases from J, with 7 bases in between. Germline-derived CDR1 and CDR2 are SGHRS and YFSETQ. The CDR3 spans 12 residues.

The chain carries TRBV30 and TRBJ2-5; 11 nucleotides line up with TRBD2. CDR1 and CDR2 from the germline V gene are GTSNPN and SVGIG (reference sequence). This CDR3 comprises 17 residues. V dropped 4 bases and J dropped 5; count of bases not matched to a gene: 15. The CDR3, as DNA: TGTGCCTGGATCGTAGCGGGAGGGACCCGGCGCGTGGAGACCCAGTACTTC. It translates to CAWIVAGGTRRVETQYF. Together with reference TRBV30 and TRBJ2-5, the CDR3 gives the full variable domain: SQTIHQWPATLVQPVGSPLSLECTVEGTSNPNLYWYRQAAGRGLQLLFYSVGIGQISSEVPQNLSASRPQDRQFILSSKKLLLSDSGFYLCAWIVAGGTRRVETQYFGPGTRLLVL.

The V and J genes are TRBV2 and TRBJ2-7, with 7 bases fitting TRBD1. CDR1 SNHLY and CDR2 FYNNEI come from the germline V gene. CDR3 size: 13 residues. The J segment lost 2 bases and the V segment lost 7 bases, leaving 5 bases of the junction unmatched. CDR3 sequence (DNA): TGTGCCAGCATCTTAGGACAGGCCTACGAGCAGTACTTC. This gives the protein CASILGQAYEQYF.

CDR3 sequence: CASSYSTAAYEQYF. The CDR3 DNA reads TGTGCCAGCAGTTACTCTACAGCGGCATACGAGCAGTACTTC. The chain combines TRBV6-5 with TRBJ2-7; D might be TRBD2 (5 bases). Per the germline V gene, CDR1 is MNHEY and CDR2 is SVGAGI. The CDR3 extends over 14 amino acids. V was clipped by 0 bases and J by 4 bases, with 10 bases between them.

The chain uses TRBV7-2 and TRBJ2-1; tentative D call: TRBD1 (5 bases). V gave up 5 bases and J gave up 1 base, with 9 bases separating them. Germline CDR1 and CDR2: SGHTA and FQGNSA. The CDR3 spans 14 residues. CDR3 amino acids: CASSPWTSYNEQFF. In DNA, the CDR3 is TGTGCCAGCAGCCCTTGGACATCCTACAATGAGCAGTTCTTC.

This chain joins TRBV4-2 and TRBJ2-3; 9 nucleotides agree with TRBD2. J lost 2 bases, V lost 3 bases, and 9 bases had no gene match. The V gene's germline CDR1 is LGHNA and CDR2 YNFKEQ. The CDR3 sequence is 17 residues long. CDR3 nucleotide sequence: TGTGCCAGCAGCCACTTTGGGGCTAGCGGGGCCACAGATACGCAGTATTTT. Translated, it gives CASSHFGASGATDTQYF.

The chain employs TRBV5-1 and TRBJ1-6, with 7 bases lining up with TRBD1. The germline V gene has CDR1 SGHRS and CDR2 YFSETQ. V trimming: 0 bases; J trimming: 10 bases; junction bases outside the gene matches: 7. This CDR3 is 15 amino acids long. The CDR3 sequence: CASSLGTGVRSPLHF. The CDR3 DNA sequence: TGCGCCAGCAGCTTGGGCACAGGGGTTCGCTCACCCCTCCACTTT.